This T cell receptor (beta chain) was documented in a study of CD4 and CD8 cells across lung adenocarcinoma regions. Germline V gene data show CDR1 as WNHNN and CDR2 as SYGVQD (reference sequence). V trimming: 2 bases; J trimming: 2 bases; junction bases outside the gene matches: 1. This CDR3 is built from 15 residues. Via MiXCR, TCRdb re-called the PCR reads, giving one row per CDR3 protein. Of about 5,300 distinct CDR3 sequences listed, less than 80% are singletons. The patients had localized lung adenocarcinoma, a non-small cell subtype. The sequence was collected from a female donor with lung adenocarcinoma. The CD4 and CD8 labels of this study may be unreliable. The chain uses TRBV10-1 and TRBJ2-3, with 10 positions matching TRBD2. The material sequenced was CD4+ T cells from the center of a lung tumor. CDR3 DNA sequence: TGCGCCAGCAGTGAGGGACTAGCGGACACAGATACGCAGTATTTT. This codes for CASSEGLADTDTQYF.